The 29 T cell receptor beta chains given below trace back to one sample, sequenced in a study of T cell changes during pregnancy in multiple sclerosis. Here immunoSEQ multiplex PCR was the method, and the copy in TCRdb shows in-frame clones only, minus some. The sample contains around 100,000 clones, roughly 92% of which appear only once. Sequences were derived from peripheral blood, sampled after pregnancy. These TCRs come from a female donor with multiple sclerosis, enrolled in a pregnancy study.

The genes are TRBV6-1 and TRBJ1-3; D gene unclear. Deletions cut 8 bases from V and 4 bases from J, with 6 bases between. Per the germline V gene, CDR1 is MNHNS and CDR2 is SASEGT. This CDR3 spans 11 amino acids. The CDR3 protein is CASQLGNTIYF. In DNA form, the CDR3 reads TGTGCCAGCCAGTTAGGAAACACCATATATTTT.

CDR3 loop: CASSPTGGAGYTF. CDR3 bases: TGTGCCAGCAGCCCGACAGGGGGCGCGGGCTACACCTTC. The rearrangement uses TRBV7-3 and TRBJ1-2; 10 bases align to TRBD1. This CDR3 spans 13 amino acids. Unmatched junction bases numbered 5, after V lost 5 bases and J lost 8 bases. CDR1 and CDR2 from the germline V gene are SGHTA and FQGTGA.

This clone has only one observation. The V and J genes are TRBV7-2 and TRBJ1-1; the D gene is possibly TRBD1 (6 bases). Germline V gene sequence: CDR1 SGHTA, CDR2 FQGNSA. V was clipped by 1 base and J by 8 bases, with 11 bases between them. The CDR3 spans 13 residues. As DNA, the CDR3 is TGTGCCAGCAGCTTAGTTCCGGGGACAGAAGCTTTCTTT. Its protein is CASSLVPGTEAFF.

The table lists this clone with a count of one. The chain recombines TRBV27 with TRBJ1-5; D is unclear. The CDR3 totals 14 residues. The V gene's germline CDR1 is MNHEY and CDR2 SMNVEV (reference sequence). V was shortened by 5 bases and J by 1 base, with 9 bases between the two germline ends. The CDR3 loop is CASSRGSSNQPQHF. In DNA form, the CDR3 reads TGTGCCAGCAGTCGAGGGTCAAGCAATCAGCCCCAGCATTTT.

The genes are TRBV5-6 and TRBJ2-7, with 15 nucleotides matching TRBD2. With V trimmed by 4 bases and J by 5 bases, 7 bases remained unmatched. Germline V gene lookup returns CDR1 SGHDT and CDR2 YYEEEE. The CDR3 is 16 amino acids. CDR3 sequence (DNA): TGTGCCAGCAGCCCCGGACTAGCGGGGGGGACGCACGAGCAGTACTTC. Its protein is CASSPGLAGGTHEQYF.

This clone appeared a few times. The chain uses TRBV7-9 and TRBJ2-7; 12 bases fit TRBD2. The CDR3 length is 15 residues. Looked up from germline, CDR1 is SEHNR and CDR2 is FQNEAQ (reference sequence). Unmatched junction bases numbered 4, after V lost 5 bases and J lost 2 bases. CDR3: CASSNRLAGAYEQYF. DNA of the CDR3: TGTGCCAGCAGCAACCGACTAGCGGGGGCCTACGAGCAGTACTTC.

The chain joins TRBV30 to TRBJ1-1; D unclear. V lost 0 bases and J lost 1, with 6 bases in between. Germline CDR1 is GTSNPN and CDR2 is SVGIG (reference sequence). The CDR3 covers 13 residues. The CDR3 DNA reads TGTGCCTGGAGTGTAGAGGAGAACACTGAAGCTTTCTTT. It encodes CAWSVEENTEAFF.

The rearrangement links TRBV5-1 to TRBJ1-1; D is ambiguous. The CDR3 covers 16 residues. Germline CDR1 and CDR2: SGHRS and YFSETQ. V lost 2 bases and J lost 0, with 14 bases in between. CDR3 sequence reads: CASSFFPVGLNTEAFF. CDR3 nucleotide sequence: TGCGCCAGCAGCTTTTTCCCCGTCGGGTTGAACACTGAAGCTTTCTTT.

J is TRBJ2-7 and V is TRBV5-4, with D possibly matching TRBD2 (6 bases). Trimming cost V 4 bases and J 3 bases, with 11 bases left between them. This CDR3 is built from 13 residues. Germline V lookup: CDR1 SGHNT, CDR2 YYREEE (reference sequence). The CDR3: CASSPGVGYEQYF. CDR3 in DNA: TGTGCCAGCAGCCCGGGGGTCGGCTACGAGCAGTACTTC.

This chain connects TRBV19 to TRBJ1-5, with a tentative D call TRBD1 (5 bases). Trimming cost V 6 bases and J 7 bases, with 16 bases left between them. This CDR3 comprises 14 residues. Germline lookup yields CDR1 LNHDA and CDR2 SQIVND (reference sequence). The DNA for the CDR3 is TGTGCCAGTAGAGTCCGGGACTTCGGCCAGCCCCAGCATTTT. Protein sequence: CASRVRDFGQPQHF.

This clone was counted a single time. The chain has TRBV30 and TRBJ1-1; D may be TRBD1 (6 bases). The germline V and J ends were trimmed by 3 bases and 12 bases, with 14 bases remaining between them. The CDR3 runs 11 residues. Germline V gene sequence: CDR1 GTSNPN, CDR2 SVGIG (reference sequence). The CDR3 DNA reads as TGTGCCTGGAGGGATACAGGGATAACTTTCTTT. It yields the protein CAWRDTGITFF.

The chain carries TRBV5-1 and TRBJ2-7, with 7 bases identical to TRBD1. With V trimmed by 5 bases and J by 2 bases, 16 bases remained unmatched. Germline V lookup: CDR1 SGHRS, CDR2 YFSETQ. The CDR3 extends over 17 amino acids. The CDR3 DNA sequence: TGCGCCAGCAGTGTTTCTTCGGGACAGTCTTTCCCCTACGAGCAGTACTTC. As protein: CASSVSSGQSFPYEQYF.

J is TRBJ2-5 and V is TRBV29-1; 9 bases fit TRBD1. CDR3 length: 12 amino acids. The trim removed 4 bases at V and 4 bases at J, leaving 1 base unmatched. Looked up from germline, CDR1 is SQVTM and CDR2 is ANQGSEA. This chain's CDR3 is CSVGDRVETQYF. The CDR3, as DNA: TGCAGCGTTGGGGACAGGGTAGAGACCCAGTACTTC.

A remark on this clone: An end of the junction differs from the germline gene, which may be a read error. This chain joins TRBV9 and TRBJ2-1, with 8 bases identical to TRBD2. The CDR3 has 13 amino acids. CDR1 and CDR2 from the germline V gene are SGDLS and YYNGEE. The CDR3 sequence is CASSATGGPEKFF. CDR3 DNA: TGTGCCAGCAGCGCCACGGGGGGGCCTGAGAAGTTCTTC.

CDR3 DNA sequence: TGTGCCAGCAGTGACACCGGGACAGGACTTTACGAGCAGTACTTC. Translated: CASSDTGTGLYEQYF. The chain uses TRBV27 and TRBJ2-7; 8 bases line up with TRBD1. The CDR3 loop spans 15 amino acids. Per the germline V gene, CDR1 is MNHEY and CDR2 is SMNVEV (reference sequence). V dropped 5 bases and J dropped 4; count of bases not matched to a gene: 10.

This rearrangement joins TRBV2 to TRBJ1-1; 8 nucleotides line up with TRBD1. Unmatched junction bases numbered 1, after V lost 9 bases and J lost 1 base. The germline V gene has CDR1 SNHLY and CDR2 FYNNEI. The CDR3 extends over 12 amino acids. As DNA, the CDR3 is TGTGCCAGTCAGGGGGCGAACACTGAAGCTTTCTTT. This sequence encodes CASQGANTEAFF.

This clone was seen once. The V call is TRBV18, the J call TRBJ2-3, with 12 bases matching TRBD2. V trimming: 6 bases; J trimming: 1 base; junction bases outside the gene matches: 5. The germline V gene encodes CDR1 KGHSH and CDR2 LQKENI. The CDR3 consists of 16 residues. In DNA, the CDR3 is TGTGCCAGCTCCAACCTAGCGGGGGGGCGCACAGATACGCAGTATTTT. Amino acids: CASSNLAGGRTDTQYF.

The chain uses TRBV5-1 and TRBJ1-1; the D is unclear. The CDR3 covers 13 residues. V was shortened by 2 bases and J by 4 bases, with 9 bases between the two germline ends. Germline CDR1 is SGHRS and CDR2 is YFSETQ. CDR3 loop: CASSFLGSTEAFF. The CDR3 DNA reads as TGCGCCAGCAGCTTTCTGGGGAGCACTGAAGCTTTCTTT.

The V call is TRBV21-1, the J call TRBJ1-5; the table gives TRBD1 as D, unverified against the DNA. TRBV21-1 is assigned pseudogene status. The CDR3 contains 16 residues. The CDR3 DNA reads as TGTGCCAGCAGCAAACCAGGGACAGGGGTGAATCAGCCCCAGCATTTT. This codes for CASSKPGTGVNQPQHF.

The chain couples TRBV11-1 to TRBJ1-6, with D uncertain. With 5 bases removed from V and 10 bases from J, the gap between germline ends came to 9 bases. The V gene's germline CDR1 is SGHAT and CDR2 FQDESV (reference sequence). The CDR3 has 12 amino acids. The chain's CDR3 is CASSGDDSPLHF. The CDR3 bases are TGTGCCAGCAGCGGAGACGACTCACCCCTCCACTTT.

This clone was seen a single time. The chain links TRBV6-4 to TRBJ2-2, with 8 bases aligning to TRBD1. Germline CDR1 and CDR2: MRHNA and SNTAGT. The CDR3 consists of 14 residues. V gave up 3 bases and J gave up 7 bases; unmatched junction bases: 4. The CDR3 sequence: CASSEGGTGGELFF. The CDR3 nucleotides are TGTGCCAGCAGTGAAGGAGGGACAGGCGGGGAGCTGTTTTTT.

The sample holds one count of this clone. The chain carries TRBV7-8 and TRBJ2-1; 11 bases line up with TRBD2. CDR3 length: 17 amino acids. CDR1 is SGHVS and CDR2 is FQNEAQ in the germline V gene. V trimming: 5 bases; J trimming: 5 bases; junction bases outside the gene matches: 11. The CDR3 DNA reads as TGTGCCAGCAGCCCTACCGTAGCGGGGGGGCCTCACAATGAGCAGTTCTTC. It codes for CASSPTVAGGPHNEQFF.

Here the CDR3 DNA reads TGTGCCAGCAGCCGACCCCGGGAGTATAATTCACCCCTCCACTTT. Protein product: CASSRPREYNSPLHF. The chain carries TRBV7-2 and TRBJ1-6; D not certain. The V gene's germline CDR1 is SGHTA and CDR2 FQGNSA. V gave up 5 bases and J gave up 4 bases, with 12 bases separating them. The CDR3 spans 15 residues.

This clone was recorded only once. The rearrangement links TRBV21-1 to TRBJ1-6; TRBD1 reflects the table's D call only, with no check against the DNA. TRBV21-1 has pseudogene status. This CDR3 region has 14 residues. CDR3 residues: CASSKGRPNSPLHF. The CDR3 DNA sequence: TGTGCCAGCAGCAAAGGCAGGCCGAATTCACCCCTCCACTTT.

The chain combines TRBV21-1 with TRBJ1-2. TRBV21-1 is labeled a pseudogene. The CDR3 covers 15 residues. This chain's CDR3 is CASSNCPLGGWGYTF. CDR3 bases: TGTGCCAGCAGCAACTGTCCACTAGGAGGATGGGGCTACACCTTC.

V and J are TRBV2 and TRBJ2-3; 11 bases match TRBD2. CDR1 SNHLY and CDR2 FYNNEI come from the germline V gene. CDR3 length equals 15 residues. Losses at the gene ends were 4 bases for V and 6 bases for J; bases not matched to a gene: 6. As DNA, the CDR3 is TGTGCCAGCAGTGCTCTAGCGGGGGGCCTTGATACGCAGTATTTT. Translating gives CASSALAGGLDTQYF. The whole variable domain, remainder taken from reference TRBV2 and TRBJ2-3, is EPEVTQTPSHQVTQMGQEVILRCVPISNHLYFYWYRQILGQKVEFLVSFYNNEISEKSEIFDDQFSVERPDGSNFTLKIRSTKLEDSAMYFCASSALAGGLDTQYFGPGTRLTVL.

The rearrangement links TRBV20-1 to TRBJ2-3, with D hard to call. The CDR3 has 11 amino acids. CDR1 and CDR2 (germline): DFQATT, SNEGSKA (reference sequence). V lost 5 bases, J lost 4 bases, and 7 bases lay in between. CDR3: CSALRADTQYF. Here the CDR3 DNA reads TGCAGTGCTTTAAGAGCAGATACGCAGTATTTT.

The rearrangement uses TRBV18 and TRBJ2-7, with TRBD2 as a possible D gene (6 bases). In germline, CDR1 is KGHSH, CDR2 LQKENI. CDR3 length: 13 amino acids. Trimming removed 3 bases at V and 3 bases at J, with 9 bases between. CDR3 region: CASSPDGSYEQYF. CDR3 sequence (DNA): TGTGCCAGCTCACCCGACGGGAGCTACGAGCAGTACTTC.

The rearrangement links TRBV15 to TRBJ1-2; TRBD1 matches at 10 bases. The CDR3 runs to 16 residues. The junction had 9 bases not matched to a gene; V was cut back by 1 base and J by 7 bases. Per germline, CDR1 LNHNV and CDR2 YYDKDF (reference sequence). The CDR3 protein is CATSRAPGTGAGGYTF. The DNA for the CDR3 is TGTGCCACCAGCAGAGCTCCCGGGACAGGGGCTGGTGGCTACACCTTC.